The 13 T cell receptor beta chains below come from one sample, sequenced in a study of CD8 T cells in Susac syndrome. RNA in amounts of about 0.45 to 1 ug was reverse transcribed with random hexamers. TCRdb re-called the immunoSEQ multiplex PCR reads through MiXCR, storing one row per CDR3 protein. This sample has over 300,000 distinct CDR3 sequences; about 92% occur once, and the top ten carry approximately 0.065%. What was sequenced was CD4+ T cells from PBMCs. These TCRs come from a human donor with multiple sclerosis.

The CDR3, as DNA: TGTGCCAGCACCCCGGGGGATATGAACACTGAAGCTTTCTTT. Translated: CASTPGDMNTEAFF. The J gene is TRBJ1-1, the V gene TRBV12-3 or TRBV12-4, with D perhaps TRBD1 (5 bases). The CDR3 is 14 amino acids. Trimming left V 7 bases short and J 0 bases short, with 12 bases between.

V gene TRBV7-2 combines with J gene TRBJ2-7; a weak D match, TRBD2 (6 bases). V was trimmed by 7 bases and J by 3 bases, leaving 13 bases between them. Germline V gene lookup returns CDR1 SGHTA and CDR2 FQGNSA. The CDR3 covers 13 residues. CDR3 residues: CASTPWRGYEQYF. In DNA form, the CDR3 reads TGTGCCAGCACCCCCTGGAGGGGCTACGAGCAGTACTTC.

This sequence joins TRBV7-9 and TRBJ2-5; no definite D call. Trimming took off 5 bases at V and 1 base at J, with 23 bases between the two ends. Germline loops: CDR1 SEHNR, CDR2 FQNEAQ (reference sequence). The CDR3 extends over 18 amino acids. The DNA of the CDR3 is TGTGCCAGCAGCCGCCCGCTAACAACCGCTAGAAGCCAAGAGACCCAGTACTTC. This encodes CASSRPLTTARSQETQYF.

V usage is TRBV12-3 or TRBV12-4 and J usage is TRBJ2-7; possibly TRBD2 for D (5 bases). The ends were cut back, 4 bases at V and 8 bases at J, with 12 bases in the middle. The CDR3 has 12 amino acids. CDR3 region: CASSSLPGKQYF. CDR3 nucleotide sequence: TGTGCCAGCAGTTCCTTGCCGGGAAAGCAGTACTTC.

This clonotype was recorded once. The chain joins TRBV24-1 to TRBJ2-5, with TRBD1 identical over 7 bases. This CDR3 has 15 residues. The trim removed 1 base at V and 3 bases at J, leaving 4 bases unmatched. CDR1 KGHDR and CDR2 SFDVKD come from the germline V gene. In DNA, the CDR3 is TGTGCCACCAGTGATTTATGGGGACAGAAAGAGACCCAGTACTTC. Protein product: CATSDLWGQKETQYF.

This chain uses TRBV29-1 with TRBJ2-3; possibly TRBD1 for D (6 bases). The CDR3 runs 13 residues. Germline V gives CDR1 SQVTM, CDR2 ANQGSEA. Trimming cost V 4 bases and J 6 bases, with 14 bases left between them. The chain's CDR3 is CSVGSGGEDTQYF. The DNA of the CDR3 is TGCAGCGTTGGGTCTGGGGGCGAGGATACGCAGTATTTT.

The chain is built from TRBV12-3 or TRBV12-4 and TRBJ2-1; D gene uncertain. Trimming removed 6 bases at V and 6 bases at J, with 12 bases between. The CDR3 covers 13 residues. CDR3 bases: TGTGCCAGCAGGTCGGTTGGACCCAATGAGCAGTTCTTC. Its translation: CASRSVGPNEQFF.

V gene TRBV4-2 combines with J gene TRBJ2-2; unclear D gene. CDR3 size: 12 residues. The germline gives CDR1 LGHNA, CDR2 YNFKEQ. V was pared by 3 bases and J by 5 bases, with 4 bases between. The CDR3 region has the DNA TGTGCCAGCAGCCAGCGTACCGGGGAGCTGTTTTTT. Its translation is CASSQRTGELFF.

This chain uses TRBV6-5 with TRBJ2-1, with TRBD2 matching 10 bases. CDR3 length equals 15 residues. Germline loops: CDR1 MNHEY, CDR2 SVGAGI. V gave up 6 bases and J gave up 6 bases; unmatched junction bases: 8. The CDR3 DNA sequence: TGTGCCAGCAGCCACACTAGCGGGATTGGCAATGAGCAGTTCTTC. Translated, it gives CASSHTSGIGNEQFF.

V gene TRBV9 combines with J gene TRBJ2-3; D remains ambiguous. Trimming left V 5 bases short and J 1 base short, with 20 bases between. Germline CDR1 and CDR2: SGDLS and YYNGEE. The CDR3 runs 17 residues. CDR3 in DNA: TGTGCCAGCAGTGTCGCGAGTGGCGGCTCCCGCACAGATACGCAGTATTTT. Its translation: CASSVASGGSRTDTQYF.

The chain combines TRBV18 with TRBJ2-1; 7 bases are shared with TRBD1. After removal of 5 bases from V and 8 bases from J, the junction contained 9 bases not matched to a gene. Germline V lookup: CDR1 KGHSH, CDR2 LQKENI. This CDR3 has 14 residues. The CDR3 region is CASSTATGEDEQFF. CDR3 bases: TGTGCCAGCTCAACAGCTACAGGGGAAGATGAGCAGTTCTTC.

The J gene is TRBJ1-2, the V gene TRBV27; 11 nucleotides agree with TRBD1. Per germline, CDR1 MNHEY and CDR2 SMNVEV (reference sequence). The CDR3 loop spans 16 amino acids. V was clipped by 6 bases and J by 7 bases; unmatched bases: 13. CDR3 in amino acids: CASRRTGTGGSGGYTF. The CDR3 DNA reads TGTGCCAGCAGACGAACCGGGACAGGGGGGTCAGGTGGCTACACCTTC.

This clonotype was seen just once. The chain links TRBV6-6 to TRBJ2-5; perhaps TRBD2 as D (6 bases). The ends were cut back, 2 bases at V and 5 bases at J, with 12 bases in the middle. Germline V gives CDR1 MNHNY, CDR2 SVGAGI (reference sequence). The CDR3 sequence is 14 residues long. As DNA, the CDR3 is TGTGCCAGCAGTTACCCCCCAGGAGGGGAGACCCAGTACTTC. Its protein product is CASSYPPGGETQYF.